This T cell receptor (beta chain) derives from a study of long-term antiretroviral therapy in people with HIV. General study findings and limits: Repertoires from HIV showed CDR3 length ranges narrower than those of controls.

At survey level, the immunoSEQ assay was run in its v3.0 version. Repertoires were generated with immunoSEQ multiplex PCR, while TCRdb's copy carries only in-frame clones and drops some. This sample has roughly 19,000 clones; approximately 88% occur once, and the top ten carry around 9%. The germline CDR1 and CDR2 sequences are MNHNS and SASEGT. This CDR3 has 12 residues. On this clone itself: What it recognizes is unknown. A junction end diverges from the germline sequence, so it may reflect a read error.

Material: unsorted PBMCs, obtained 1.2 years after starting antiretroviral therapy. This clonotype originated in a woman aged 40 to 49 with HIV. The chain couples TRBV6-1 to TRBJ2-7; tentatively, D is TRBD2 (6 bases). The CDR3 coding sequence is TGTGCCAGCAGTGAACGGGACTTTTCGGCCCACTTC. Protein product: CASSERDFSAHF.